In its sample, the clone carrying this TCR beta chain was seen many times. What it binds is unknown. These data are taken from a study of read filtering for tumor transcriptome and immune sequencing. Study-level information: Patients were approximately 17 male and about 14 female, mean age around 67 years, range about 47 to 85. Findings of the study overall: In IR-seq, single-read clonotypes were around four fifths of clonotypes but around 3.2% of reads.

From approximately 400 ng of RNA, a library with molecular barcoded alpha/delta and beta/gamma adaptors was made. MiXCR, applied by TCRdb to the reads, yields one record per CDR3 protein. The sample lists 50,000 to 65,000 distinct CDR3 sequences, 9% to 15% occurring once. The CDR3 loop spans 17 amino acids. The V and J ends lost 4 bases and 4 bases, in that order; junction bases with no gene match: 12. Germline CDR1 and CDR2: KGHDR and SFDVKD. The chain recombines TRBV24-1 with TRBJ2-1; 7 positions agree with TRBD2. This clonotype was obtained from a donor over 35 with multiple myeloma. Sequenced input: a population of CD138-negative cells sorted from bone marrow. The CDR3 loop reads CATSEPGKPGGYNEQFF. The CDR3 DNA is TGTGCCACCAGTGAACCGGGGAAACCCGGGGGGTACAATGAGCAGTTCTTC.